This T cell receptor beta chain was observed in a study of cytomegalovirus exposure and HLA in healthy donors. Study-wide results and limits: The only immune exposure information that was available was CMV serostatus. Indistinguishability led to the exclusion of some V segments, TRBV6-2 and TRBV6-3 included. Among the sequence variants, a highly shared cluster was likely an artifact of sequencing.

This PCR relied on a set of 60 Vbeta primers and 13 Jbeta primers. Libraries were prepared by immunoSEQ multiplex PCR; TCRdb keeps only in-frame clonotypes and omits some of them. The sample records approximately 140,000 clones, 60% to 85% being singletons. This clone was found once. Antigen: not known. Donors sampled were nominally healthy, though unrecorded immune exposures were likely. This CDR3 is 14 amino acids long. V shed 2 bases, J shed 4 bases, and the junction held 1 base outside the gene matches. Germline CDR1 and CDR2: MNHEY and SMNVEV (reference sequence). The sample was PBMCs. The chain employs TRBV27 and TRBJ2-7, with 11 bases identical to TRBD2. This clonotype was obtained from a man in his forties or fifties in good health and CMV-seropositive. CDR3 sequence reads: CASSLTSGSYEQYF. The CDR3 DNA reads as TGTGCCAGCAGTTTAACTAGCGGGAGTTACGAGCAGTACTTC.